A single T cell receptor beta chain is shown here with its context. The record originates from a study of blood T cell repertoires in COVID-19. Original processing methods: The assay estimated nucleated cells by amplifying reference gene primers. Here immunoSEQ multiplex PCR was the method, and the copy in TCRdb shows in-frame clones only, minus some. The V and J calls and clone size come from that table; D and trimming were worked out from the DNA. The sample has about 90,000 clones, roughly four fifths seen once; the top ten hold around 13%. V shed 2 bases and J 2 bases; nucleotides not matched to a gene: 7. The germline CDR1 and CDR2 sequences are KGHSH and LQKENI. This CDR3 is built from 16 residues.

Source material: peripheral blood. This sequence joins TRBV18 and TRBJ2-7; TRBD1 agrees at 9 bases. This TCR derives from a human donor in a cohort sampled during active COVID-19. As DNA, the CDR3 is TGTGCCAGCTCACCAATGGGACAGGGACACCCCTACGAGCAGTACTTC. It translates to CASSPMGQGHPYEQYF.